The clone carrying this T cell receptor (beta chain) was seen repeatedly, ten times or more. The antigen remains undetermined. This sample was included in a study of regulatory T cells in long-lasting Graves disease. General study points: There were preferences for TRBV28, TRBJ1-2 and TRBJ2-5 in persistent disease.

HTBI primers from iRepertoire and Arm-PCR of CDR3 regions yielded the TCR beta libraries. TCRdb redid the calling of the multiplex PCR reads with MiXCR, one entry per CDR3 protein. The sample has under 250,000 distinct CDR3 sequences, roughly 20% seen once; the top ten hold around 11%. The sample's time point: newly diagnosed GD, antithyroid drugs for less than 3 months. RNA extracted from PBMCs served as the sequencing template. The germline V and J ends were trimmed by 2 bases and 2 bases, with 11 bases remaining between them. From germline, CDR1 is SQVTM and CDR2 ANQGSEA. The CDR3 contains 14 residues. These sequences were also reported in another study, on T cells in Graves' hyperthyroidism and ophthalmopathy. That report adds: Graves' hyperthyroidism was deemed stable given no ophthalmopathy progression within 18 months.

The TCR originated in a woman between 25 and 40 years old with Graves disease. The V call is TRBV29-1, the J call TRBJ2-3; a weak D match, TRBD2 (5 bases). Source: peripheral blood mononuclear cells (PBMCs), taken at new diagnosis, from a patient treated with antithyroid drugs. CDR3 region: CSVETERFTDTQYF. CDR3 nucleotide sequence: TGCAGCGTTGAAACTGAGCGGTTCACAGATACGCAGTATTTT.